This note documents a single T cell receptor beta chain sequence. Its antigen is undetermined. The data originate from a study of PD-1 blockade in classical Hodgkin lymphoma. Study-wide results and caveats: Although disease activity or prior therapy may be involved, causes of the repertoire differences remain undefined. At baseline, newly diagnosed patients reportedly showed less TCR diversity than healthy donors.

Some clones are missing from TCRdb's copy, which holds only in-frame ones; the method was immunoSEQ multiplex PCR. The sample contains roughly 70,000 clones, 93% of which appear only once. The time point was: newly diagnosed, previously untreated cHL patient sample. Newly diagnosed, untreated classical Hodgkin lymphoma PBMCs provided comparison. Sequencing was done on a sample of peripheral blood mononuclear cells (PBMCs). This clonotype originated in a human donor with classical Hodgkin lymphoma.

The CDR3 bases are TGTGCCAGCTCACCACCAGGACAGGACTACGAGCAGTACTTC. The encoded protein is CASSPPGQDYEQYF. V gene TRBV18 combines with J gene TRBJ2-7, with 7 nucleotides matching TRBD1. The trim removed 0 bases at V and 3 bases at J, leaving 2 bases unmatched. The CDR3 consists of 14 residues. Germline assignment: CDR1 KGHSH and CDR2 LQKENI.